This T cell receptor beta chain derives from a study of cytomegalovirus exposure and HLA in healthy donors. Whole-study findings and limits: Associated with cytomegalovirus, according to the listing, were about 160 TCR beta chains. The dataset shows that most TCR sequences were rare, while some public TCRs occurred in many donors. The later analysis indicated that the majority of CMV-associated TCR beta chains appeared HLA-restricted.

This PCR relied on a set of 60 Vbeta primers and 13 Jbeta primers. Data came from immunoSEQ multiplex PCR; TCRdb stores just in-frame clones and leaves some out. Of about 150,000 clones in the sample, around 80% were seen once. This CDR3 comprises 14 residues. Between the trimmed V and J ends, which lost 3 bases and 6 bases, there was a span of 12 bases. In germline, CDR1 is MNHEY, CDR2 SVGAGI. In regard to this clone: Its target is unknown.

The V gene is TRBV6-5, the J gene TRBJ2-1; D possibly corresponds to TRBD2 (5 bases). The sequencing sample was made of PBMCs. This sequence originates from a man aged 25 to 45 in good health and CMV-seropositive. In DNA, the CDR3 is TGTGCCAGCAGTTATGTGGTTCGGGGCAATGAGCAGTTCTTC. Protein: CASSYVVRGNEQFF.